Listed below are T cell receptor beta chains from one sample, sequenced in a study of blood T cell repertoires in COVID-19. Profiled with immunoSEQ multiplex PCR; TCRdb holds only in-frame clones, not every one. The sample lists about 430,000 clones, roughly 88% occurring once. Sequencing was performed on PBMCs or T cells enriched from blood (not recorded which). The receptors derive from a woman between 25 and 40 years old with acute COVID-19. Both conserved end residues are part of each CDR3. Fields, in order: J gene, CDR3 length, clone size, D gene, V gene, CDR3 DNA, CDR3 protein. The D gene is left open where the match is weak. Clone size is shown for a subset of rows, as once, few, many or a class of expanded clone.

j_gene: TRBJ2-1; len: 15; abundance: -; d_gene: -; v_gene: TRBV6-2/TRBV6-3; CDR3nt: TGTGCCAGCAGTTACCAAAAACAGGGAGACAATGAGCAGTTCTTC; CDR3aa: CASSYQKQGDNEQFF
j_gene: TRBJ2-5; len: 15; abundance: -; d_gene: -; v_gene: TRBV5-1; CDR3nt: TGCGCCAGCAGCTTGGCCTGGCTAGGGGAAGAGACCCAGTACTTC; CDR3aa: CASSLAWLGEETQYF
j_gene: TRBJ2-7; len: 14; abundance: once; d_gene: -; v_gene: TRBV2; CDR3nt: TGTGCCACAAAGAGGGAAGGCCAGTTGTTGGAGCAGTACTTC; CDR3aa: CATKREGQLLEQYF
j_gene: TRBJ1-5; len: 17; abundance: -; d_gene: -; v_gene: TRBV5-1; CDR3nt: TGCGCCAGCAGCTTAGGTACGATGTCAGGGGTCAATCAGCCCCAGCATTTT; CDR3aa: CASSLGTMSGVNQPQHF
j_gene: TRBJ2-1; len: 17; abundance: -; d_gene: -; v_gene: TRBV24-1; CDR3nt: TGTGCCACCAGCCCGGCAGGGCCAGGAGCCTCCTACAATGAGCAGTTCTTC; CDR3aa: CATSPAGPGASYNEQFF
j_gene: TRBJ1-2; len: 12; abundance: -; d_gene: -; v_gene: TRBV29-1; CDR3nt: TGCAGCGTTTACGATGACAGGTTTGGCTACACCTTC; CDR3aa: CSVYDDRFGYTF
j_gene: TRBJ1-2; len: 17; abundance: -; d_gene: -; v_gene: TRBV6-2/TRBV6-3; CDR3nt: TGTGCCAGCAGTTACTCGGACAGCCGATCGCTAAACTATGGCTACACCTTC; CDR3aa: CASSYSDSRSLNYGYTF
j_gene: TRBJ2-7; len: 13; abundance: -; d_gene: -; v_gene: TRBV13; CDR3nt: TGTGCCAGCAGTGGGCAGAGGGAAAACGAGCAGTACTTC; CDR3aa: CASSGQRENEQYF
j_gene: TRBJ2-7; len: 15; abundance: -; d_gene: TRBD1; v_gene: TRBV6-5; CDR3nt: TGTGCCAGCAGCTCTTACCGGGACAGTCCCTACGAGCAGTACTTC; CDR3aa: CASSSYRDSPYEQYF
j_gene: TRBJ1-2; len: 17; abundance: -; d_gene: -; v_gene: TRBV23-1; CDR3nt: TGCGCCAGCAGTCATGGCATCGTCAACGCACGTAACTATGGCTACACCTTC; CDR3aa: CASSHGIVNARNYGYTF
j_gene: TRBJ1-5; len: 16; abundance: -; d_gene: TRBD1; v_gene: TRBV19; CDR3nt: TGTGCCAGTAGTCAGCTACCGGGACAGGTTTTCCGACCCCAGCATTTT; CDR3aa: CASSQLPGQVFRPQHF
j_gene: TRBJ1-2; len: 15; abundance: -; d_gene: -; v_gene: TRBV4-2; CDR3nt: TGTGCCAGCAGCGACGCGGGACTCCAGTTGGGAGGCTACACCTTC; CDR3aa: CASSDAGLQLGGYTF